Below are 17 T cell receptor beta chains sequenced from a single sample in a study of radiation and T cells in renal cell carcinoma. Here immunoSEQ multiplex PCR was the method, and the copy in TCRdb shows in-frame clones only, minus some. The sample includes 150,000 to 190,000 clones, roughly 87% of them seen just once. Regarding time point: blood 2 weeks post-SBRT. Treatment described: 15 Gy SBRT to primary tumor, nephrectomy 4 weeks later. Material: blood, obtained from a patient whose treatment included radiotherapy and nephrectomy. Receptor source: a woman aged 50 to 60 with renal cell carcinoma.

The J gene is TRBJ1-1, the V gene TRBV18; 7 nucleotides line up with TRBD1. Unmatched junction bases numbered 9, after V lost 5 bases and J lost 3 bases. CDR1 KGHSH and CDR2 LQKENI come from the germline V gene. CDR3 length: 15 amino acids. CDR3 nucleotide sequence: TGTGCCAGCTCAATTCTGGGACAGTTCGACACTGAAGCTTTCTTT. Residues: CASSILGQFDTEAFF. Together with reference TRBV18 and TRBJ1-1, the CDR3 gives the full variable domain: NAGVMQNPRHLVRRRGQEARLRCSPMKGHSHVYWYRQLPEEGLKFMVYLQKENIIDESGMPKERFSAEFPKEGPSILRIQQVVRGDSAAYFCASSILGQFDTEAFFGQGTRLTVV.

CDR3 bases: TGTGCCAGCAGCTTAGCCAGACAGGGGGCAAGATCCTATGGCTACACCTTC. Translated, it gives CASSLARQGARSYGYTF. The J gene is TRBJ1-2, the V gene TRBV7-2, with TRBD1 matching over 10 bases. Trimming took 0 bases from V and 4 from J; bases not matched to a gene: 8. CDR1 SGHTA and CDR2 FQGNSA come from the germline V gene. The CDR3 consists of 17 residues.

J is TRBJ1-2 and V is TRBV4-1, with 9 bases identical to TRBD1. CDR3 length: 17 amino acids. The junction had 12 bases not matched to a gene; V was cut back by 0 bases and J by 7 bases. The germline V gene has CDR1 MGHRA and CDR2 YSYEKL. Here the CDR3 reads CASSQDLSAETGGGYTF. CDR3 nucleotides: TGCGCCAGCAGCCAAGACCTGAGTGCTGAGACAGGGGGTGGCTACACCTTC.

The V gene is TRBV6-5, the J gene TRBJ2-1, with 8 bases identical to TRBD2. CDR1 and CDR2 from the germline V gene are MNHEY and SVGAGI. This CDR3 comprises 16 residues. V lost 0 bases to trimming and J lost 8 bases; unmatched junction nucleotides: 9. The CDR3 DNA sequence: TGTGCCAGCAGTTACTCGTCGCGGGGGGTCACGTATGAGCAGTTCTTC. This encodes CASSYSSRGVTYEQFF.

V and J are TRBV6-1 and TRBJ1-6, with a tentative D call TRBD1 (6 bases). Looked up from germline, CDR1 is MNHNS and CDR2 is SASEGT. V was trimmed by 8 bases and J by 2 bases, leaving 10 bases between them. This CDR3 spans 14 amino acids. The CDR3 DNA follows: TGTGCCAGCCACAGGGACCCCTATAATTCACCCCTCCACTTT. It is translated as CASHRDPYNSPLHF.

The chain uses TRBV6-6 and TRBJ1-1; D unclear. V lost 3 bases and J 4 bases, leaving 9 bases between the germline ends. The CDR3 contains 13 residues. Germline-derived CDR1 and CDR2 are MNHNY and SVGAGI (reference sequence). CDR3 sequence (DNA): TGTGCCAGCAGTTATAATGTCGGCACTGAAGCTTTCTTT. Its translation is CASSYNVGTEAFF.

The chain uses TRBV6-1 and TRBJ1-1; D remains ambiguous. This CDR3 comprises 14 residues. With 4 bases removed from V and 4 bases from J, the gap between germline ends came to 13 bases. CDR1 is MNHNS, CDR2 SASEGT, per germline. The CDR3 DNA reads TGTGCCAGCAGTGCGGTAGGGCTGGGCACTGAAGCTTTCTTT. The encoded protein is CASSAVGLGTEAFF.

The chain uses TRBV5-1 and TRBJ1-5; a possible D gene is TRBD1 (5 bases). V lost 3 bases to trimming and J lost 6 bases, with 10 bases between them. The CDR3 runs 13 residues. In germline, CDR1 is SGHRS, CDR2 YFSETQ. CDR3 DNA: TGCGCCAGCAGCTGGGGGGGTGGTCAGCCCCAGCATTTT. Amino acids: CASSWGGGQPQHF. The complete variable domain, with remaining parts taken from reference TRBV5-1 and TRBJ1-5, reads KAGVTQTPRYLIKTRGQQVTLSCSPISGHRSVSWYQQTPGQGLQFLFEYFSETQRNKGNFPGRFSGRQFSNSRSEMNVSTLELGDSALYLCASSWGGGQPQHFGDGTRLSIL.

Here the CDR3 DNA reads TGTGCCAGCAGTTTAGCAGGCTATGGCTACACCTTC. It is translated as CASSLAGYGYTF. The chain recombines TRBV27 with TRBJ1-2, with unresolved D. From germline, CDR1 is MNHEY and CDR2 SMNVEV (reference sequence). V lost 2 bases to trimming and J lost 4 bases, with 5 bases between them. There are 12 residues in the CDR3.

The rearrangement links TRBV9 to TRBJ2-3; D may be TRBD1 (5 bases). Germline CDR1 is SGDLS and CDR2 is YYNGEE. V was shortened by 4 bases and J by 4 bases, with 13 bases between the two germline ends. The CDR3 contains 14 residues. As DNA, the CDR3 is TGTGCCAGCAGCTCAAGGGCAGGGCCAGATACGCAGTATTTT. Its protein is CASSSRAGPDTQYF. Combining the CDR3 with reference TRBV9 and TRBJ2-3 gives the whole variable domain DSGVTQTPKHLITATGQRVTLRCSPRSGDLSVYWYQQSLDQGLQFLIQYYNGEERAKGNILERFSAQQFPDLHSELNLSSLELGDSALYFCASSSRAGPDTQYFGPGTRLTVL.

The chain joins TRBV30 to TRBJ1-5; perhaps TRBD1 as D (5 bases). V lost 2 bases and J lost 10, with 15 bases in between. The CDR3 consists of 13 residues. Per germline, CDR1 GTSNPN and CDR2 SVGIG (reference sequence). CDR3 coding DNA: TGTGCCTGGAGTCCCGCAGGGTACAGACCCCAGCATTTT. Its protein product is CAWSPAGYRPQHF.

This clone was counted a single time. The chain is built from TRBV19 and TRBJ2-1, with TRBD2 identical over 7 bases. This CDR3 comprises 18 residues. The V gene's germline CDR1 is LNHDA and CDR2 SQIVND (reference sequence). The ends lost 5 bases at V and 4 bases at J; junction bases unmatched: 17. The CDR3 loop is CASSSKGPSGAGYNEQFF. CDR3 in DNA: TGTGCCAGTAGTTCAAAGGGGCCCAGCGGGGCAGGATACAATGAGCAGTTCTTC. The whole variable domain, remainder taken from reference TRBV19 and TRBJ2-1, is DGGITQSPKYLFRKEGQNVTLSCEQNLNHDAMYWYRQDPGQGLRLIYYSQIVNDFQKGDIAEGYSVSREKKESFPLTVTSAQKNPTAFYLCASSSKGPSGAGYNEQFFGPGTRLTVL.

J is TRBJ1-1 and V is TRBV5-6; 12 nucleotides agree with TRBD1. Germline CDR1 and CDR2: SGHDT and YYEEEE. V was clipped by 4 bases and J by 5 bases; unmatched bases: 12. The CDR3 covers 17 residues. The CDR3 sequence is CASSPPGQGARWTEAFF. CDR3 nucleotides: TGTGCCAGCAGCCCTCCGGGACAGGGGGCGCGATGGACTGAAGCTTTCTTT.

This rearrangement joins TRBV7-9 to TRBJ2-1; D is ambiguous. Trimming took off 0 bases at V and 3 bases at J, with 6 bases between the two ends. The CDR3 is 14 residues long. Germline lookup yields CDR1 SEHNR and CDR2 FQNEAQ (reference sequence). The CDR3: CASSLAHSYNEQFF. The CDR3 coding sequence is TGTGCCAGCAGCTTAGCGCACAGCTACAATGAGCAGTTCTTC.

The V call is TRBV5-1, the J call TRBJ2-1, with D possibly matching TRBD1 (6 bases). The length of the CDR3 is 14 residues. The germline V gene has CDR1 SGHRS and CDR2 YFSETQ. V was trimmed by 3 bases and J by 9 bases, leaving 16 bases between them. Here the CDR3 DNA reads TGCGCCAGCAGCTGGGGGCCACCCCCAGGTGAGCAGTTCTTC. This codes for CASSWGPPPGEQFF.

V usage is TRBV19 and J usage is TRBJ1-5, with D possibly matching TRBD1 (6 bases). The CDR3 runs 13 residues. The germline V gene encodes CDR1 LNHDA and CDR2 SQIVND (reference sequence). The V end was cut by 6 bases, the J end by 5 bases, with 11 bases between. This CDR3 reads CASSGQIDQPQHF. As DNA, the CDR3 is TGTGCCAGTAGCGGACAGATTGATCAGCCCCAGCATTTT.

The J gene is TRBJ2-1, the V gene TRBV7-9; a possible D gene is TRBD2 (6 bases). The CDR3 is 15 amino acids. V lost 3 bases, J lost 0 bases, and 9 bases lay in between. CDR1 and CDR2 (germline): SEHNR, FQNEAQ (reference sequence). CDR3 nucleotide sequence: TGTGCCAGCAGCTTTACCGGGAGCTCCTACAATGAGCAGTTCTTC. Translation: CASSFTGSSYNEQFF.